The clone carrying this T cell receptor (beta chain) showed up many times. Antigen unknown. From the RT-PCR reads, TCRdb called clonotypes with MiXCR, one entry per CDR3 protein. The data hold about 480,000 distinct CDR3 sequences, with 25% observed a single time. These data come from a study of response to subunit inactivated influenza vaccine. Whole-study findings and limits: A suggestion made by the authors is that each seasonal influenza vaccination recruits few new T cells.

The specimen comprised CD4+ T cells sorted from PBMCs, sampled roughly 5 days after vaccination. This clonotype originated in a man in his forties or fifties who received an inactivated influenza vaccine.

This CDR3 reads CASSQWTDQPQHF. The CDR3 nucleotides are TGTGCCAGCAGCCAGTGGACAGATCAGCCCCAGCATTTT. The chain has TRBV3-1 and TRBJ1-5; tentatively, D is TRBD1 (6 bases). Trimming left V 3 bases short and J 5 bases short, with 8 bases between. CDR3 length: 13 amino acids. Germline lookup yields CDR1 LGHDT and CDR2 YNNKEL (reference sequence).